This note documents a single T cell receptor beta chain sequence. There is no known antigen for this receptor. No base-level quality is on record; no much larger clone is a single base apart. This record belongs to a study of blood T cells in healthy people across ages (dated by TCRdb to the mid-2010s). Regarding the complete study: In model experiments, template switching captured about one uniquely barcoded TCR beta cDNA molecule for every two T cells. Using deep sequencing normalized with unique cDNA molecular identifiers, the study measured how TCR beta repertoire diversity changes with age. Donors were grouped into four age groups: young (average 16 years), middle-aged (less than 40), aged (about 59) and long-lived (roughly 80). To avoid experimental bias, donors of different ages were distributed randomly across sequencing lanes. Using the same blood draw, the study looked at two additional independent replicas of 1 million unique cDNA reads for two donors, one aged 18 to 30 and the other aged 80 or older. What the authors observed across the whole study: Compared with the aged group, the long-lived group had more naive CD4+ T cells, fewer expanded clones and increased TCR diversity, a pattern suggesting age selection. Because profiling used bulk unsorted PBMCs, naive and antigen-experienced compartments could not be compared conclusively. As age increased, observed TCR beta diversity per million T cells dropped in a roughly linear way, and a significant reduction was already evident by age 40. Estimates of total diversity from one million sequenced T cells were regarded as lower bounds and underestimates. Because donor CMV infection status was unknown, age-related changes in expanded clonotypes were potentially confounded. The percentage of naive T cells measured by flow cytometry correlated strongly with observed TCR beta diversity.

Trimming at the junction amounts to 3 bases on V and 1 base on J, and the germline ends lie 8 bases apart. Based on the germline V gene (reference sequence), the CDR1 and CDR2 sequences are SGHKS and YYEKEE. The CDR3 covers 14 residues, taking in both the cysteine and the phenylalanine. The entry retains the CDR3 DNA only, 42 bases that are in frame from base 1. The library was produced with 5' RACE. Sequenced using an Illumina HiSeq 2500. A second about 7 to 12 cycle PCR used a sample-barcoded 5' primer and a J-beta primer mix. A template-switch 5' adaptor carrying 12 random nucleotides introduced a unique molecular identifier onto each TCR beta cDNA molecule. Each sample yielded at least 3 million CDR3-containing paired-end reads. The Mint cDNA synthesis kit, primed by a TRBC-specific oligonucleotide, was used to synthesize first-strand cDNA from all RNA. After uracil-DNA glycosylase treatment, a first 18-cycle PCR used universal primers M1SS and BC2_uni_R on all cDNA. As for how the authors treated the data: For normalization, 1 million high-quality reads, each with a distinct molecular identifier, were randomly selected from each sample. Instead of being binned into consensus sequences, reads with shared molecular identifiers were discarded. CDR3 identification, clonotype clustering and error correction used MiTCR with a Q25 quality threshold and the strictest error-elimination algorithm. A nonparametric unseen species model with Euler transformation was used to estimate a lower bound on total TCR beta diversity. The public reads were quality trimmed at Q25 with fastp and then assembled into clones with MiXCR by TCRdb, keeping productive beta chains. A single entry per CDR3 protein holds the most common genes and DNA from its merged rows. These V and J calls originate from TCRdb's pipeline instead of the authors' own analysis. This sample has about 1.6 million distinct CDR3 sequences in its table, and around 36% of those were observed once. The ten largest clonotypes hold 10% to 12% of the sample.

The donors were some 36 Caucasian individuals from Russia, aged 6 to 90 years, who were systemically healthy. Each donor gave ten milliliters of peripheral blood, collected into EDTA-treated Vacutainer tubes. Ficoll-Paque density-gradient centrifugation was used to isolate PBMCs, with at least 6 million obtained per sample. Trizol reagent was used to extract total RNA from the PBMCs, yielding at least 6 micrograms per sample. Naive CD45RAhigh/CD27high T cell percentages were measured by flow cytometry on a PBMC aliquot from every donor. The specimen sequenced was blood. The sequence links TRBV5-5 to TRBJ1-5; the D gene is unclear. This clonotype was sampled from a woman in her 30s in good health. The DNA is as follows: TGTGCCAGCAGCTCCGCCTCAAGCAATCAGCCCCAGCATTTT. This codes for CASSSASSNQPQHF.